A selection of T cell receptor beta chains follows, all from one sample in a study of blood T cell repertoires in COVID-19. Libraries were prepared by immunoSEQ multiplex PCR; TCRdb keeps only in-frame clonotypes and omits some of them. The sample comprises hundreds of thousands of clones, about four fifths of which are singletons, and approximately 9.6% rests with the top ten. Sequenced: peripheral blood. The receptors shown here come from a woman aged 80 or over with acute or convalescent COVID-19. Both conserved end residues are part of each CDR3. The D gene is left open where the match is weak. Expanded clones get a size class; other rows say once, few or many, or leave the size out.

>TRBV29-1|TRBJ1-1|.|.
CSVEAPYPREAFF
TGCAGCGTTGAAGCCCCGTATCCACGGGAAGCTTTCTTT
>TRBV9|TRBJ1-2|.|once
CASSVGGPLYGYTF
TGTGCCAGCAGCGTAGGGGGCCCGCTTTATGGCTACACCTTC
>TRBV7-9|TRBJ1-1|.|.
CASSSLRTEAFF
TGTGCCAGCAGCTCCTTGCGGACTGAAGCTTTCTTT
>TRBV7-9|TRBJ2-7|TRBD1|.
CASSLTGTGIRYEQYF
TGTGCCAGCAGCTTGACCGGGACAGGGATAAGGTACGAGCAGTACTTC
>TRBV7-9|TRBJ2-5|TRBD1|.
CASSFSGRGETQYF
TGTGCCAGCAGCTTTTCGGGCAGGGGGGAGACCCAGTACTTC
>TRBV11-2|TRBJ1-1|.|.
CASSLQTGGNTEAFF
TGTGCCAGCAGCTTACAAACGGGGGGGAACACTGAAGCTTTCTTT
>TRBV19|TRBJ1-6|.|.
CASSSRQRNMSPLHF
TGTGCCAGTAGTAGCAGACAGAGGAATATGTCACCCCTCCACTTT
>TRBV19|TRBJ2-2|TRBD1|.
CASKQGAWTGELFF
TGTGCCAGCAAACAGGGGGCGTGGACCGGGGAGCTGTTTTTT
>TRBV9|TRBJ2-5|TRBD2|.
CASSAGLAGGLETQYF
TGTGCCAGCAGCGCCGGACTAGCGGGGGGGCTGGAGACCCAGTACTTC
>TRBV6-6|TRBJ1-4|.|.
CASTRTEPSEKLFF
TGTGCCAGCACCCGGACAGAGCCAAGTGAAAAACTGTTTTTT
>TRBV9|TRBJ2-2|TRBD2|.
CASSVVSGGPTNTGELFF
TGTGCCAGCAGCGTAGTGAGCGGGGGGCCTACGAACACCGGGGAGCTGTTTTTT
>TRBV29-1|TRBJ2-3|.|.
CSVDIDTQYF
TGCAGCGTTGATATAGATACGCAGTATTTT
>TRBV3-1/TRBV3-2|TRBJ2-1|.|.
CASKGVGNEQFF
TGTGCCAGCAAAGGGGTTGGGAATGAGCAGTTCTTC
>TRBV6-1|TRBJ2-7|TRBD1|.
CASSEFGVGTGISDEQYF
TGTGCCAGCAGTGAATTCGGGGTTGGGACAGGGATTTCCGACGAGCAGTACTTC
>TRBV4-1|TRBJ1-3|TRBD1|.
CASSRQGAGNTIYF
TGCGCCAGCAGCCGACAGGGTGCTGGAAACACCATATATTTT
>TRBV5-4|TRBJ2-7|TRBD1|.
CASSFRQGNEQYF
TGTGCCAGCAGCTTTAGACAGGGAAACGAGCAGTACTTC
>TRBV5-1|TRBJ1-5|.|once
CASSLGGSNNQPQHF
TGCGCCAGCAGCTTGGGCGGTTCCAACAATCAGCCCCAGCATTTT
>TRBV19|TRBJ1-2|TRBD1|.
CASSHRITGQGDGYTF
TGTGCCAGTAGTCACAGGATCACGGGACAGGGAGATGGCTACACCTTC
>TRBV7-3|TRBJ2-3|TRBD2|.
CASSPWGRSGAVDTQYF
TGTGCCAGCAGCCCCTGGGGGCGTAGCGGGGCAGTAGATACGCAGTATTTT
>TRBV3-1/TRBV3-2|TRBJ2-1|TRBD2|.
CASSQRRSGGANEQFF
TGTGCCAGCAGCCAAAGGAGGAGCGGGGGGGCGAATGAGCAGTTCTTC
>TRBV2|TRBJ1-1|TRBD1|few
CASRDDTGATEAFF
TGTGCCAGCAGGGACGATACAGGGGCCACTGAAGCTTTCTTT
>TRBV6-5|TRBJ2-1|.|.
CASSYVGSVEFHEQFF
TGTGCCAGCAGTTACGTCGGGTCTGTTGAGTTCCATGAGCAGTTCTTC
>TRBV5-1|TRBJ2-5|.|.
CASSLNDRQETQYF
TGCGCCAGCAGCTTGAATGACAGGCAAGAGACCCAGTACTTC
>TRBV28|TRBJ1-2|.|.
CASSPTAIGYTF
TGTGCCAGCAGCCCGACAGCGATTGGCTACACCTTC
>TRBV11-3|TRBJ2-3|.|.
CASSSGVGTQYF
TGTGCCAGCAGCAGCGGCGTGGGCACGCAGTATTTT
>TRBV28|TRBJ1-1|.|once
CASSWTRNTEAFF
TGTGCCAGCAGCTGGACAAGGAACACTGAAGCTTTCTTT
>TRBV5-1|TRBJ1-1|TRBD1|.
CASSLFRTGKEAFF
TGCGCCAGCAGCTTGTTCAGGACAGGGAAAGAAGCTTTCTTT
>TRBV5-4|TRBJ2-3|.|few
CASSLGWGEAQYF
TGTGCCAGCAGCTTAGGATGGGGGGAGGCGCAGTATTTT
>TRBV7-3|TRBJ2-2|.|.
CASSLNSYTGELFF
TGTGCCAGCAGCTTAAACTCTTACACCGGGGAGCTGTTTTTT
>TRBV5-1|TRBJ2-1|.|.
CASSLFQGDYNEQFF
TGCGCCAGCAGCTTGTTTCAGGGCGACTACAATGAGCAGTTCTTC
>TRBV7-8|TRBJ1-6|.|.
CASRAPGILNSPLHF
TGTGCCAGCAGAGCTCCGGGAATTCTTAATTCACCCCTCCACTTT
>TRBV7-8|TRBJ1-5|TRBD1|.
CASSLGTGMRNQPQHF
TGTGCCAGCAGCTTAGGGACAGGGATGCGCAATCAGCCCCAGCATTTT
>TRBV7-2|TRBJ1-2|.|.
CASSSQGSPRYGYTF
TGTGCCAGCAGCTCTCAGGGGTCCCCACGCTATGGCTACACCTTC
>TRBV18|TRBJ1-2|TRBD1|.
CASSPETGNYGYTF
TGTGCCAGCTCACCAGAGACAGGGAATTATGGCTACACCTTC
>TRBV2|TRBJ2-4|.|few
CAVFGPVSLGDSAKNIQYF
TGTGCCGTTTTTGGGCCCGTGTCCCTCGGGGATAGCGCCAAAAACATTCAGTACTTC
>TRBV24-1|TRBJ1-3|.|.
CATSDGGSSGNTIYF
TGTGCCACCAGTGATGGGGGGAGCTCTGGAAACACCATATATTTT
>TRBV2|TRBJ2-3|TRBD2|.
CASKWRGTDTDTQYF
TGTGCCAGCAAGTGGCGGGGGACCGACACAGATACGCAGTATTTT
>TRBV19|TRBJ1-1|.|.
CASSTDSLMNTEAFF
TGTGCCAGTAGTACGGACAGTTTAATGAACACTGAAGCTTTCTTT
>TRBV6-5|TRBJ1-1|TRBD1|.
CASSSWTGGNTEAFF
TGTGCCAGCAGTTCCTGGACAGGAGGAAACACTGAAGCTTTCTTT
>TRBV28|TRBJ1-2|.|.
CASSLRVGGYTF
TGTGCCAGCAGTTTGAGGGTAGGCGGCTACACCTTC
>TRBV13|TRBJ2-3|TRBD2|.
CASSLVASGRTDTQYF
TGTGCCAGCAGCTTGGTAGCTAGCGGACGCACAGATACGCAGTATTTT
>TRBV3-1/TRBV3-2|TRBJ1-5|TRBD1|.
CASSQDRPGQPQHF
TGTGCCAGCAGTCAGGACAGGCCTGGTCAGCCCCAGCATTTT
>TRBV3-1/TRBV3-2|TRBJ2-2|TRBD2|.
CASSLPSGTSTGELFF
TGTGCCAGCAGCCTCCCCTCCGGGACTAGCACCGGGGAGCTGTTTTTT
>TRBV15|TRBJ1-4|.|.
CATATATPGDYEKLFF
TGTGCCACCGCAACTGCGACGCCGGGGGACTATGAAAAACTGTTTTTT
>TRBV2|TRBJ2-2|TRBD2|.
CASRGGYTTGELFF
TGTGCCAGCAGGGGGGGGTACACAACCGGGGAGCTGTTTTTT
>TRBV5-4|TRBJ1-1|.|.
CASSLGGTYEAFF
TGTGCCAGCAGCTTGGGGGGGACATATGAAGCTTTCTTT
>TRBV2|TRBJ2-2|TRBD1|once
CASSGQGANTGELFF
TGTGCCAGCAGTGGACAGGGGGCGAACACCGGGGAGCTGTTTTTT